The 13 T cell receptor beta chains below come from one sample, sequenced in a study of graft-versus-host responses after intestinal transplantation. Antigen specificity for these receptors is unknown. Profiled with immunoSEQ multiplex PCR; TCRdb holds only in-frame clones, not every one. The sample includes about 120,000 clones, roughly 93% of them seen just once. The sample was unstimulated CD4+ T cells sorted from spleen or lymph node cells, taken before intestinal transplant. The receptor set was obtained from a human donor who received an intestinal transplant.

This rearrangement joins TRBV6-5 to TRBJ1-1, with TRBD1 as a possible D gene (5 bases). Trimming stripped 2 bases from V and 6 bases from J, with 10 bases between. CDR3 length: 13 residues. The germline CDR1 and CDR2 sequences are MNHEY and SVGAGI. The chain's CDR3 is CASSYGAGAEAFF. DNA for the CDR3: TGTGCCAGCAGTTACGGGGCGGGGGCTGAAGCTTTCTTT.

The V and J genes are TRBV2 and TRBJ1-2; D remains ambiguous. Trimming left V 4 bases short and J 8 bases short, with 17 bases between. Per germline, CDR1 SNHLY and CDR2 FYNNEI. The CDR3 covers 14 residues. CDR3 DNA: TGTGCCAGCAGTGTCTCTCTTCTAGGCGGCGGCTACACCTTC. It specifies CASSVSLLGGGYTF.

The rearrangement uses TRBV18 and TRBJ1-2; the match to TRBD1 covers 10 bases. The germline gives CDR1 KGHSH, CDR2 LQKENI. This CDR3 has 13 residues. V dropped 4 bases and J dropped 8; count of bases not matched to a gene: 4. In nucleotides, the CDR3 is TGTGCCAGCTCACAGACAGGGGGCAGAGGCTACACCTTC. Translation gives CASSQTGGRGYTF. The complete variable domain, with remaining parts taken from reference TRBV18 and TRBJ1-2, reads NAGVMQNPRHLVRRRGQEARLRCSPMKGHSHVYWYRQLPEEGLKFMVYLQKENIIDESGMPKERFSAEFPKEGPSILRIQQVVRGDSAAYFCASSQTGGRGYTFGSGTRLTVV.

CDR3 nucleotide sequence: TGTGCCTGGAGTGCTAACTTCCTATCTGGCGAGCAGTACTTC. The encoded protein is CAWSANFLSGEQYF. V and J are TRBV30 and TRBJ2-7; D call uncertain. V lost 1 base and J 6 bases, leaving 16 bases between the germline ends. Germline V gene lookup returns CDR1 GTSNPN and CDR2 SVGIG (reference sequence). CDR3 length: 14 residues.

J is TRBJ2-5 and V is TRBV30; tentatively, D is TRBD1 (6 bases). The CDR3 is 14 residues long. Trimming took off 4 bases at V and 7 bases at J, with 19 bases between the two ends. Germline CDR1 and CDR2: GTSNPN and SVGIG (reference sequence). The CDR3 is CAWTVRDNYATQYF. The CDR3 DNA reads TGTGCCTGGACAGTGAGGGACAACTACGCGACCCAGTACTTC.

This chain joins TRBV7-6 and TRBJ2-2, with 9 bases that match TRBD2. The CDR3 is 15 residues long. V was clipped by 8 bases and J by 4 bases; unmatched bases: 8. CDR1 is SGHVS and CDR2 is FNYEAQ in the germline V gene. CDR3 nucleotides: TGTGCCAGCCAAGAAGTAGCGGGAGTCACCGGGGAGCTGTTTTTT. It codes for CASQEVAGVTGELFF.

Only one count was recorded for this clone. V usage is TRBV19 and J usage is TRBJ2-1; 11 bases align to TRBD2. Losses at the gene ends were 3 bases for V and 8 bases for J; bases not matched to a gene: 12. Germline V gene sequence: CDR1 LNHDA, CDR2 SQIVND (reference sequence). This CDR3 has 17 amino acids. For the CDR3, the DNA is TGTGCCAGTAGTATTGCCCTCTCTAGCGGGAGGCGGTATGAGCAGTTCTTC. The encoded protein is CASSIALSSGRRYEQFF.

The chain combines TRBV2 with TRBJ2-7, with 10 positions matching TRBD2. Trimming removed 5 bases from V and 5 bases from J; junction bases left unmatched: 6. The CDR3 spans 14 residues. Germline V gene lookup returns CDR1 SNHLY and CDR2 FYNNEI. Written as DNA, the CDR3 is TGTGCCAGCAGTCCGGGACTAGCGAGTCACGAGCAGTACTTC. Translating it yields CASSPGLASHEQYF.

V usage is TRBV28 and J usage is TRBJ1-1, with no clear D. Germline loops: CDR1 MDHEN, CDR2 SYDVKM. Trimming took 3 bases from V and 3 from J, leaving 14 bases between them. This CDR3 has 15 residues. The DNA of the CDR3 is TGTGCCAGCAGTTTTGCCAGGCAGGACTACACTGAAGCTTTCTTT. Translating it yields CASSFARQDYTEAFF.

This sequence joins TRBV25-1 and TRBJ2-7; 11 nucleotides align to TRBD2. This CDR3 spans 13 amino acids. V lost 6 bases to trimming and J lost 3 bases; unmatched junction nucleotides: 1. Germline lookup yields CDR1 MGHDK and CDR2 SYGVNS. CDR3 protein: CASRLAGGYEQYF. The DNA for the CDR3 is TGTGCCAGCAGGCTAGCGGGAGGCTACGAGCAGTACTTC.

The gene calls are TRBV7-3 and TRBJ2-3; weak D call: TRBD2 (7 bases). Germline CDR1 is SGHTA and CDR2 is FQGTGA. The V and J ends lost 1 base and 1 base respectively, with 15 bases between them. This CDR3 spans 17 amino acids. CDR3 coding DNA: TGTGCCAGCAGCTTAAGAAAGGGGGGGTTGGGCACAGATACGCAGTATTTT. This codes for CASSLRKGGLGTDTQYF.

The V gene is TRBV9, the J gene TRBJ2-1; perhaps TRBD2 as D (5 bases). The length of the CDR3 is 16 residues. Germline V lookup: CDR1 SGDLS, CDR2 YYNGEE. V was trimmed by 6 bases and J by 0 bases, leaving 16 bases between them. CDR3 amino acids: CASTQAGASSYNEQFF. CDR3 DNA sequence: TGTGCCAGCACTCAGGCGGGCGCGAGCTCCTACAATGAGCAGTTCTTC. Full variable domain (missing parts from reference TRBV9 and TRBJ2-1): DSGVTQTPKHLITATGQRVTLRCSPRSGDLSVYWYQQSLDQGLQFLIQYYNGEERAKGNILERFSAQQFPDLHSELNLSSLELGDSALYFCASTQAGASSYNEQFFGPGTRLTVL.

The chain uses TRBV7-8 and TRBJ2-7; D perhaps matches TRBD1 (5 bases). V was pared by 5 bases and J by 1 base, with 9 bases between. The CDR3 loop spans 13 amino acids. Germline values: CDR1 SGHVS, CDR2 FQNEAQ. As DNA, the CDR3 is TGTGCCAGCAGCCCCGGACAATCCTACGAGCAGTACTTC. Protein: CASSPGQSYEQYF.